This T cell receptor (beta chain) was obtained from a study of shared clonotypes between healthy human individuals. Study observations and caveats: Clonotypes that were shared across a handful of donors made up about 4.5% of naive CD4 clonotypes.

Assay: immunoSEQ multiplex PCR; the TCRdb copy retains only in-frame clones and omits some. The data contain 800,000 to 950,000 clones, approximately 97% of them singletons. Details on this clone: Its antigen is unknown.

Trimming took 0 bases from V and 0 from J, leaving 12 bases between them. The germline V gene has CDR1 MRHNA and CDR2 SNTAGT. The CDR3 spans 17 residues. Selected positively for CCR7 and CD45RO-negative, naive CD8 cells excluded terminally differentiated effector memory CD45RA+ cells. V and J are TRBV6-4 and TRBJ2-1; no clear D. The receptor was derived from a man under 40 in good health. The sequenced sample was naive CD8+ T cells sorted from blood. As DNA, the CDR3 is TGTGCCAGCAGTGACTCCCCTACTACACCCTCCTACAATGAGCAGTTCTTC. Translating it yields CASSDSPTTPSYNEQFF.